This T cell receptor (beta chain) is drawn from a study of Ad26.COV2.S vaccination and SARS-CoV-2 variants. Study background: Each vaccinee took Ad26.COV2.S intramuscularly, once or twice 56 days apart. Study findings and constraints: An underestimation of total T cell responses may have resulted from the TCR breadth and depth analyses.

Concerning this clone itself: Its antigen is as yet unknown.

Treatment given: around 19 received Ad26.COV2.S at low or high dose, single or two shots; about 5 received placebo; per-sample allocation not given. Following the first vaccine or placebo injection, samples were taken on day 63. An 18-55-year-old adult in Boston served as donor. The germline V gene encodes CDR1 SGHDT and CDR2 YYEEEE. The V end lost 0 bases, the J end lost 5 bases, and 14 bases lay between the germline ends. This CDR3 has 15 amino acids. The repertoire was sequenced with immunoSEQ multiplex PCR; TCRdb's copy has only in-frame clones and lacks some. The sample shows more than 300,000 clones, about 86% of them seen only once.

The source of this sequence is a person aged 18 to 59 who received the Ad26.COV2.S COVID-19 vaccine or a placebo. The V and J genes are TRBV5-6 and TRBJ2-5; no clear D gene. The specimen was peripheral blood, collected in a trial of Ad26.COV2.S vaccine versus placebo. DNA of the CDR3: TGTGCCAGCAGCTTGGAACGTTGGGGAAGGGAGACCCAGTACTTC. This translates into CASSLERWGRETQYF.